This T cell receptor (beta chain) was documented in a study of monozygotic twins with cystic fibrosis. Study-wide background: With about 15 PCR cycles, barcoded libraries came from around 2.9 micrograms of fragmented DNA.

TCRdb keeps only in-frame clones here, not all; method: immunoSEQ multiplex PCR. Of about 10,000 clones listed, 99% are singletons. General observations from the study: Monozygotic CF twins shared more identical nucleotide clonotypes than unrelated patients. In 13 of 16 pairs, V gene usage was closest to the co-twin's.

Remarks on this clone: Its specificity is not known.

The sequence was obtained from a young man with cystic fibrosis. Input material: blood.

Here the CDR3 reads CASSFLGQSVLNTEAFF. In DNA form, the CDR3 reads TGCGCCAGCAGCTTCCTGGGTCAATCCGTGCTGAACACTGAAGCTTTCTTT. The gene calls are TRBV5-1 and TRBJ1-1; D is undetermined. The CDR3 runs 17 residues. Looked up from germline, CDR1 is SGHRS and CDR2 is YFSETQ. Deletions cut 2 bases from V and 0 bases from J, with 17 bases between.